The 21 T cell receptor beta chains presented below share a single source sample, sequenced in a study of cytomegalovirus exposure and HLA in healthy donors. PCR used 60 Vbeta primers and 13 Jbeta primers. TCRdb's table, derived via immunoSEQ multiplex PCR, lists solely in-frame clones and lacks some. This table has 85,000 to 100,000 clones, under 80% appearing once. The sequenced sample was PBMCs. These receptors were obtained from a man aged 35 to 55 in good health and CMV-seropositive.

V and J are TRBV5-1 and TRBJ2-2; 7 positions agree with TRBD1. The CDR3 runs 15 residues. Germline loops: CDR1 SGHRS, CDR2 YFSETQ. Unmatched junction bases numbered 4, after V lost 3 bases and J lost 2 bases. DNA for the CDR3: TGCGCCAGCAGCTCCGGACAGGCAAACACCGGGGAGCTGTTTTTT. As protein: CASSSGQANTGELFF.

V is TRBV25-1 and J is TRBJ2-7; 8 nucleotides line up with TRBD1. The junction had 10 bases not matched to a gene; V was cut back by 7 bases and J by 5 bases. The CDR3 consists of 14 residues. Germline CDR1 and CDR2: MGHDK and SYGVNS. CDR3 sequence reads: CASKAFQGADEQYF. The CDR3 DNA follows: TGTGCCAGCAAAGCTTTCCAGGGGGCTGACGAGCAGTACTTC.

CDR3 bases: TGTGCCAGTAGCGGGTTTCGGAGCAATCAGCCCCAGCATTTT. Translating it yields CASSGFRSNQPQHF. V and J are TRBV19 and TRBJ1-5, with D unresolved. Germline V gene data show CDR1 as LNHDA and CDR2 as SQIVND (reference sequence). Between the trimmed V and J ends, which lost 6 bases and 1 base, there was a span of 10 bases. The CDR3 runs to 14 residues.

The chain uses TRBV2 and TRBJ2-3, with 8 nucleotides matching TRBD2. J was trimmed by 5 bases and V by 4 bases; bases with no gene match: 11. The germline gives CDR1 SNHLY, CDR2 FYNNEI. This CDR3 is built from 16 residues. CDR3 loop: CASSGERGKVGDTQYF. The CDR3 DNA reads as TGTGCCAGCAGTGGGGAGCGGGGGAAGGTAGGAGATACGCAGTATTTT.

V is TRBV5-1 and J is TRBJ2-7, with TRBD1 matching 8 bases. The CDR3 runs to 13 residues. In germline, CDR1 is SGHRS, CDR2 YFSETQ. Trimming removed 5 bases from V and 3 bases from J; junction bases left unmatched: 4. CDR3 sequence: CASRTGDGYEQYF. CDR3 DNA sequence: TGCGCCAGCAGGACAGGGGACGGCTACGAGCAGTACTTC.

The chain couples TRBV14 to TRBJ2-1; TRBD1 matches at 7 bases. Looked up from germline, CDR1 is SGHDN and CDR2 is FVKESK. The CDR3 length is 18 residues. The J segment lost 2 bases and the V segment lost 3 bases, leaving 13 bases of the junction unmatched. The CDR3 here is CASSQKLTGTDTYNEQFF. In nucleotides, the CDR3 is TGTGCCAGCAGCCAGAAACTGACCGGGACAGACACCTACAATGAGCAGTTCTTC. The complete variable domain, with remaining parts taken from reference TRBV14 and TRBJ2-1, reads EAGVTQFPSHSVIEKGQTVTLRCDPISGHDNLYWYRRVMGKEIKFLLHFVKESKQDESGMPNNRFLAERTGGTYSTLKVQPAELEDSGVYFCASSQKLTGTDTYNEQFFGPGTRLTVL.

This rearrangement joins TRBV6-5 to TRBJ2-3, with D possibly TRBD2 on 5 matching bases. V lost 0 bases and J 5 bases, leaving 15 bases between the germline ends. Per the germline V gene, CDR1 is MNHEY and CDR2 is SVGAGI. The CDR3 covers 16 residues. DNA of the CDR3: TGTGCCAGCAGTTACTCGAATCTAGCAGTAGGAGATACGCAGTATTTT. Amino acids: CASSYSNLAVGDTQYF.

This clone has just a few counts. J is TRBJ2-1 and V is TRBV19; D ambiguous. V was trimmed by 1 base and J by 0 bases, leaving 4 bases between them. There are 14 residues in the CDR3. Per germline, CDR1 LNHDA and CDR2 SQIVND (reference sequence). CDR3 coding DNA: TGTGCCAGTAGTATAGCCAGCTCCTACAATGAGCAGTTCTTC. Translating it yields CASSIASSYNEQFF. Using reference TRBV19 and TRBJ2-1 for the parts outside the CDR3, the full variable domain is DGGITQSPKYLFRKEGQNVTLSCEQNLNHDAMYWYRQDPGQGLRLIYYSQIVNDFQKGDIAEGYSVSREKKESFPLTVTSAQKNPTAFYLCASSIASSYNEQFFGPGTRLTVL.

The table lists this clone with a few counts. The chain joins TRBV6-6 to TRBJ1-4, with TRBD1 identical over 7 bases. The CDR3 has 14 amino acids. Germline loops: CDR1 MNHNY, CDR2 SVGAGI (reference sequence). Trimming removed 5 bases from V and 8 bases from J; junction bases left unmatched: 8. The CDR3: CASSLGQDIEKLFF. CDR3 DNA sequence: TGTGCCAGCAGTCTAGGACAGGACATAGAAAAACTGTTTTTT.

There are a few counts of this clone. This chain uses TRBV27 with TRBJ1-4, with a tentative D call TRBD1 (6 bases). Germline V lookup: CDR1 MNHEY, CDR2 SMNVEV (reference sequence). Trimming removed 2 bases at V and 10 bases at J, with 17 bases between. This CDR3 has 15 amino acids. The CDR3 nucleotides are TGTGCCAGCAGTTTAGGGGGGGCCGGGGTCGGAAAACTGTTTTTT. Amino acid sequence: CASSLGGAGVGKLFF. The variable domain in full, completed from reference TRBV27 and TRBJ1-4, reads EAQVTQNPRYLITVTGKKLTVTCSQNMNHEYMSWYRQDPGLGLRQIYYSMNVEVTDKGDVPEGYKVSRKEKRNFPLILESPSPNQTSLYFCASSLGGAGVGKLFFGSGTQLSVL.

V and J are TRBV10-3 and TRBJ2-2; tentatively, D is TRBD2 (5 bases). Germline V gene sequence: CDR1 ENHRY, CDR2 SYGVKD. This CDR3 region has 14 residues. Trimming left V 4 bases short and J 5 bases short, with 11 bases between. CDR3 sequence (DNA): TGTGCCATCAGTGGGGAGCTTAGGACCGGGGAGCTGTTTTTT. Translated, it gives CAISGELRTGELFF.

This clone was found once. This rearrangement joins TRBV5-6 to TRBJ1-2; 10 bases align to TRBD1. Germline CDR1 is SGHDT and CDR2 is YYEEEE. This CDR3 has 16 residues. J was trimmed by 4 bases and V by 1 base; bases with no gene match: 7. The CDR3 region is CASSLSGQGIAYGYTF. The DNA of the CDR3 is TGTGCCAGCAGCTTGTCGGGACAGGGGATTGCCTATGGCTACACCTTC.

The chain links TRBV9 to TRBJ2-7; D remains unclear. The germline CDR1 and CDR2 sequences are SGDLS and YYNGEE. There are 15 residues in the CDR3. Trimming shortened V by 0 bases and J by 2 bases, and 12 bases separated the two germline ends. The CDR3 coding sequence is TGTGCCAGCAGCGTAGAAGGCGGTGCTACCTACGAGCAGTACTTC. Its translation: CASSVEGGATYEQYF. Supplemented by reference TRBV9 and TRBJ2-7, the full variable domain reads DSGVTQTPKHLITATGQRVTLRCSPRSGDLSVYWYQQSLDQGLQFLIQYYNGEERAKGNILERFSAQQFPDLHSELNLSSLELGDSALYFCASSVEGGATYEQYFGPGTRLTVT.

The chain recombines TRBV14 with TRBJ2-7; perhaps TRBD1 as D (7 bases). This CDR3 spans 21 amino acids. V lost 1 base and J lost 2, with 30 bases in between. CDR1 and CDR2 (germline): SGHDN, FVKESK. The DNA for the CDR3 is TGTGCCAGCAGCCAAGGGAGGAGGGGTCTGCACCGCGGGACAGACCCCTACGAGCAGTACTTC. The encoded protein is CASSQGRRGLHRGTDPYEQYF.

The rearrangement links TRBV7-2 to TRBJ2-7; D may be TRBD2 (6 bases). The CDR3 extends over 14 amino acids. Germline loops: CDR1 SGHTA, CDR2 FQGNSA. Trimming took 6 bases from V and 2 from J, leaving 14 bases between them. CDR3: CASRRGGAPYEQYF. In DNA form, the CDR3 reads TGTGCCAGCAGGAGGGGAGGTGCCCCCTACGAGCAGTACTTC.

CDR3 in DNA: TGTGCCAGTAGTGTCCTGGGGGGGCAAAACACCGGGGAGCTGTTTTTT. Residues: CASSVLGGQNTGELFF. The rearrangement joins TRBV19 to TRBJ2-2, with D perhaps matching TRBD2 (7 bases). V lost 5 bases to trimming and J lost 2 bases, with 15 bases between them. The CDR3 extends over 16 amino acids. From germline, CDR1 is LNHDA and CDR2 SQIVND (reference sequence).

This clone was recorded only once. The V and J genes are TRBV28 and TRBJ2-7; D perhaps matches TRBD1 (6 bases). V lost 6 bases and J lost 7, with 13 bases in between. Per the germline V gene, CDR1 is MDHEN and CDR2 is SYDVKM. The CDR3 contains 12 residues. The chain's CDR3 is CASRGTTLEQYF. The CDR3 DNA reads TGTGCCAGCAGGGGGACAACCCTTGAGCAGTACTTC.

The CDR3 sequence: CASSVGQATDTQYF. The CDR3 DNA reads TGTGCCAGCAGCGTAGGACAAGCCACAGATACGCAGTATTTT. The chain employs TRBV9 and TRBJ2-3; D is uncertain. Germline V CDR1 and CDR2: SGDLS, YYNGEE. The CDR3 totals 14 residues. The ends were cut back, 0 bases at V and 2 bases at J, with 7 bases in the middle.

This clone was detected only a few times. The gene calls are TRBV6-1 and TRBJ1-6, with 7 nucleotides matching TRBD1. Germline V lookup: CDR1 MNHNS, CDR2 SASEGT. V trimming: 6 bases; J trimming: 7 bases; junction bases outside the gene matches: 9. The CDR3 extends over 15 amino acids. The CDR3 here is CASRGDRAGNSPLHF. CDR3 coding DNA: TGTGCCAGCAGGGGAGACAGGGCGGGCAATTCACCCCTCCACTTT.

The chain carries TRBV4-1 and TRBJ2-7; TRBD1 aligns across 11 bases. After removal of 6 bases from V and 6 bases from J, the junction contained 13 bases not matched to a gene. Germline V gene data show CDR1 as MGHRA and CDR2 as YSYEKL. CDR3 length equals 16 residues. As DNA, the CDR3 is TGCGCCAGCAGTGGGGAGGGGGGACAGGGGGGCCGCGAGCAGTACTTC. Translated, it gives CASSGEGGQGGREQYF.

J is TRBJ2-3 and V is TRBV7-8; D unresolved. The CDR3 covers 17 residues. Germline CDR1 SGHVS, CDR2 FQNEAQ. Trimming cost V 1 base and J 0 bases, with 14 bases left between them. The CDR3 loop reads CASSLDPRHASTDTQYF. The DNA for the CDR3 is TGTGCCAGCAGCTTAGACCCCCGACACGCTAGCACAGATACGCAGTATTTT.